The T cell receptor (beta chain) under discussion was sequenced for a study of T-cell reconstitution after alpha-beta-depleted transplantation in children. This CDR3 comprises 14 residues. The V and J ends lost 5 bases and 0 bases respectively, with 8 bases between them. CDR1 is SGHRS, CDR2 YFSETQ, per germline. This clonotype was found many times. TCRbeta library construction was performed incorporating unique molecular identifiers. One entry per CDR3 protein, called by TCRdb with MiXCR from the PCR reads. The sample records about 980,000 distinct CDR3 sequences, about 29% being singletons. This specimen was PBMCs, mostly from graft donor cells, taken 360 days after TCRalphabeta/CD19-depleted stem cell transplant. V usage is TRBV5-1 and J usage is TRBJ2-2, with D tentatively TRBD2 (5 bases). This TCR was recovered from a boy under two years old who had a stem cell transplant for SCID, so the T cells may come from the graft donor. The CDR3: CASRAEANTGELFF. In DNA, the CDR3 is TGCGCCAGCAGGGCGGAGGCGAACACCGGGGAGCTGTTTTTT. Full variable domain (rest looked up from reference TRBV5-1 and TRBJ2-2): KAGVTQTPRYLIKTRGQQVTLSCSPISGHRSVSWYQQTPGQGLQFLFEYFSETQRNKGNFPGRFSGRQFSNSRSEMNVSTLELGDSALYLCASRAEANTGELFFGEGSRLTVL.